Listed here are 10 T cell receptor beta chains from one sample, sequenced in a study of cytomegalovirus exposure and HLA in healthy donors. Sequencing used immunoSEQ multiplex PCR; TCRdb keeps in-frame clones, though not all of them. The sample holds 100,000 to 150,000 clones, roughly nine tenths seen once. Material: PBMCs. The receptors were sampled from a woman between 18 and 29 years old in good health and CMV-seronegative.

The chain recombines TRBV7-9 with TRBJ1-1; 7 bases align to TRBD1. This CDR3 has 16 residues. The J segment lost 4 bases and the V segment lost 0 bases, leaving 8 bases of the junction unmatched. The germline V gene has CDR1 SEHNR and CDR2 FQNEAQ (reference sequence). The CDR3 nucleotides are TGTGCCAGCAGCTTAGCCGTAGGGGGCTTGAGCACTGAAGCTTTCTTT. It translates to CASSLAVGGLSTEAFF. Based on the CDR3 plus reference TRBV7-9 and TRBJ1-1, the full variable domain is DTGVSQNPRHKITKRGQNVTFRCDPISEHNRLYWYRQTLGQGPEFLTYFQNEAQLEKSRLLSDRFSAERPKGSFSTLEIQRTEQGDSAMYLCASSLAVGGLSTEAFFGQGTRLTVV.

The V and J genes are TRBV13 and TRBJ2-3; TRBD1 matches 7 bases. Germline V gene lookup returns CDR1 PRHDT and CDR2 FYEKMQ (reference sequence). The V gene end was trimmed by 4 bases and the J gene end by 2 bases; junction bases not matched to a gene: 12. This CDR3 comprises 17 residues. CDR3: CASSSPPEDRHTDTQYF. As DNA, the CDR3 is TGTGCCAGCAGCTCACCGCCGGAGGACAGGCACACAGATACGCAGTATTTT.

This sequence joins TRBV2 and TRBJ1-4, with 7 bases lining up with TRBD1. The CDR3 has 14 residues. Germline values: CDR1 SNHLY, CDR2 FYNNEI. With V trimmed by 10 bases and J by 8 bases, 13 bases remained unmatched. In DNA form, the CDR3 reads TGTGCCAACGGACCAGACAGGGACACGGAAAAACTGTTTTTT. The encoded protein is CANGPDRDTEKLFF.

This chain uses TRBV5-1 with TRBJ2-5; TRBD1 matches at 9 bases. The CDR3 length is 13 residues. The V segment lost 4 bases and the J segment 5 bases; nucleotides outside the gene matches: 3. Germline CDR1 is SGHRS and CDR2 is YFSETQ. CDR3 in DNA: TGCGCCAGCAGCACAGGGGGCGGGGAGACCCAGTACTTC. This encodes CASSTGGGETQYF.

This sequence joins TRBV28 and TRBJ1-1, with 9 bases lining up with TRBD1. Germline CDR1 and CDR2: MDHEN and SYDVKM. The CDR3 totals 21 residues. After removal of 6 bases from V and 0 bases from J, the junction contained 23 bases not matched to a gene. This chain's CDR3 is CASSALRDRALEEGMNTEAFF. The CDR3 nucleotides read TGTGCCAGCAGCGCTCTCCGGGACAGGGCGCTCGAGGAAGGCATGAACACTGAAGCTTTCTTT.

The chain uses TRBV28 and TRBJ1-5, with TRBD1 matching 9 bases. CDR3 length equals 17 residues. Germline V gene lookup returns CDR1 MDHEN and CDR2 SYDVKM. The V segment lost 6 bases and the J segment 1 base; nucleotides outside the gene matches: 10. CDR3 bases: TGTGCCAGCAGGGACAGGGGATTTTCGGGGAGCAATCAGCCCCAGCATTTT. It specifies CASRDRGFSGSNQPQHF.

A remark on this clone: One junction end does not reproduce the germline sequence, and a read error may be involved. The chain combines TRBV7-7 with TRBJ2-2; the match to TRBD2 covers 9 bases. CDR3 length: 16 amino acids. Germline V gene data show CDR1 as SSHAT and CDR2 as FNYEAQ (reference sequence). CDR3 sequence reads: CASSLSAGGPSGELFF. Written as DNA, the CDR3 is TGTGCTAGCAGCTTAAGCGCGGGAGGGCCGTCCGGGGAGCTGTTTTTT.

The CDR3 loop reads CASSAGTNEKLFF. The CDR3 region has the DNA TGTGCCAGCAGCGCCGGGACTAATGAAAAACTGTTTTTT. The chain couples TRBV9 to TRBJ1-4; D is ambiguous. Germline-derived CDR1 and CDR2 are SGDLS and YYNGEE. The CDR3 spans 13 residues. Trimming pared 3 bases from V and 2 bases from J, leaving 5 bases between.

The CDR3 coding sequence is TGTGCCAGCAGCTTGACTAGCGGGACGACCTACGAGCAGTACTTC. Translation gives CASSLTSGTTYEQYF. The V call is TRBV5-5, the J call TRBJ2-7; 10 bases fit TRBD2. Trimming removed 1 base from V and 2 bases from J; junction bases left unmatched: 3. Germline CDR1 and CDR2: SGHKS and YYEKEE (reference sequence). CDR3 length: 15 amino acids.

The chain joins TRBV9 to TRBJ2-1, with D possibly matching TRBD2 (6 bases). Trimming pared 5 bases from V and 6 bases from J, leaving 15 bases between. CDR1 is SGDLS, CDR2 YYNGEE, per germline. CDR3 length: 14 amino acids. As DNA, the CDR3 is TGTGCCAGCAGTCTACACGCGGAGGGCAATGAGCAGTTCTTC. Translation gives CASSLHAEGNEQFF.